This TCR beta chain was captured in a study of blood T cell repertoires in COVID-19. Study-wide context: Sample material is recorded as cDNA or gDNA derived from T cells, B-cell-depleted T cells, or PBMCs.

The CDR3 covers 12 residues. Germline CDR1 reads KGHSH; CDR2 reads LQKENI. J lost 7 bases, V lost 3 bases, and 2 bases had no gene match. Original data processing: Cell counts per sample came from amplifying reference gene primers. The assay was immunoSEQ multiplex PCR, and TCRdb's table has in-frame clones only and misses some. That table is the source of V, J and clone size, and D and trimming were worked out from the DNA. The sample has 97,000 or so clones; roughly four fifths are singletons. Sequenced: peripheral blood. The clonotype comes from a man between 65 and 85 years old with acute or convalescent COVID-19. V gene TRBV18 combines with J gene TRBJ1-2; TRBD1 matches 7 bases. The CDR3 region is CASSPQGVGYTF. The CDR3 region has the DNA TGTGCCAGCTCACCCCAGGGGGTTGGCTACACCTTC.